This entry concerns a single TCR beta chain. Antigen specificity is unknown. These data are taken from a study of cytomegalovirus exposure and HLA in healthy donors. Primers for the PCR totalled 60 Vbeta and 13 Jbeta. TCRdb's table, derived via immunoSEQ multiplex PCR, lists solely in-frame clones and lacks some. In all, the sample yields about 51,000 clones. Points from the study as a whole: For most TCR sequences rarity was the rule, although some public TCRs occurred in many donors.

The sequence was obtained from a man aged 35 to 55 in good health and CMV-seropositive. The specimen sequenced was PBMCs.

The CDR3 is CASSEGTGPTDTQYF. Written as DNA, the CDR3 is TGTGCCAGCAGTGAGGGGACAGGGCCCACAGATACGCAGTATTTT. J is TRBJ2-3 and V is TRBV6-4; 9 bases are a match to TRBD1. The CDR3 extends over 15 amino acids. Germline values: CDR1 MRHNA, CDR2 SNTAGT. The J segment lost 2 bases and the V segment lost 3 bases, leaving 3 bases of the junction unmatched.